This T cell receptor (beta chain) derives from a study of shared clonotypes between healthy human individuals. In the original workflow: Filtering differed since immunoSEQ provided only junctions, with no quality scores. Clones were read by immunoSEQ multiplex PCR, and TCRdb kept only the in-frame ones, dropping some. Clone size and V and J calls were adopted from that table, with D and trimming inferred from the DNA. Among about 2.5 million clones listed, 85% to 95% were seen once. This TCR derives from a man aged 18 to 30 in good health. Some clones in this sample may be carry-over from other donors' samples. The sequencing input was naive CD4+ T cells from PBMCs. Regarding subset: CD45RA+ positively selected.

In DNA, the CDR3 is TGTGCCAGTAGTATAGGGGGGAGCGGGACGACCTACGAGCAGTACTTC. This sequence encodes CASSIGGSGTTYEQYF. The chain carries TRBV19 and TRBJ2-7; the match to TRBD2 covers 7 bases. The length of the CDR3 is 16 residues. Trimming took 1 base from V and 2 from J; bases not matched to a gene: 8. Germline V gives CDR1 LNHDA, CDR2 SQIVND (reference sequence).